This T cell receptor (beta chain) was found in a study of T cells after yellow fever vaccination. Study-level points and caveats: A secondary response was less intense yet reached its peak sooner, at day 5 versus 15. Clonotype sharing between CD4 and CD8 compartments was small. Most primary-vaccination clones reappeared after the booster (about 97% CD4, about 87% CD8). Contamination by abundant bulk-population clonotypes could be present in FACS-sorted repertoires.

CDR3 length: 15 residues. With 3 bases clipped from V and 1 base from J, the junction kept 0 bases outside the gene matches. Germline V gene sequence: CDR1 SEHNR, CDR2 FQNEAQ (reference sequence). MiXCR, applied by TCRdb to the 5' RACE reads, yields one record per CDR3 protein. The repertoire consists of hundreds of thousands of distinct CDR3 sequences, with over 8% occurring once and the leading ten covering more than 15%. In this sample, this clonotype turned up a few times. Antigen unknown. The origin of this receptor is a man younger than 35 who received the YFV17D yellow fever vaccine. The sample in question was PBMCs, obtained on the day of the first yellow fever vaccination. The V and J genes are TRBV7-9 and TRBJ2-2, with TRBD2 matching over 9 bases. CDR3 nucleotides: TGTGCCAGCAGCTTTAGCGGGAGGAACACCGGGGAGCTGTTTTTT. Amino acid sequence: CASSFSGRNTGELFF.